Following are 6 T cell receptor beta chains from one sample sequenced in a study of cytomegalovirus exposure and HLA in healthy donors. The data were produced by immunoSEQ multiplex PCR, yet TCRdb's version contains in-frame clones alone and is incomplete. The sample records roughly 140,000 clones, about 89% being singletons. The sequencing input was PBMCs. The source of these receptors is a man younger than 35 in good health and CMV-seronegative.

The rearrangement links TRBV5-1 to TRBJ2-1, with a possible D match to TRBD2 (6 bases). Germline V gives CDR1 SGHRS, CDR2 YFSETQ. Trimming pared 1 base from V and 0 bases from J, leaving 8 bases between. There are 15 residues in the CDR3. The CDR3, as DNA: TGCGCCAGCAGCTTGTCCGGGGGCTCCTACAATGAGCAGTTCTTC. It encodes CASSLSGGSYNEQFF.

J is TRBJ2-7 and V is TRBV4-1; 10 bases fit TRBD2. The CDR3 is made up of 15 amino acids. Germline CDR1 and CDR2: MGHRA and YSYEKL. With V trimmed by 1 base and J by 2 bases, 2 bases remained unmatched. CDR3 nucleotide sequence: TGCGCCAGCAGCCAAGCGGGGACTAGCGCCTACGAGCAGTACTTC. It translates to CASSQAGTSAYEQYF.

The chain links TRBV2 to TRBJ1-2, with 8 bases that match TRBD1. Germline values: CDR1 SNHLY, CDR2 FYNNEI. The CDR3 spans 15 residues. The J segment lost 4 bases and the V segment lost 1 base, leaving 5 bases of the junction unmatched. CDR3 in amino acids: CASSEGQGASYGYTF. CDR3 DNA sequence: TGTGCCAGCAGTGAAGGGCAGGGGGCCAGCTATGGCTACACCTTC.

The rearrangement uses TRBV5-4 and TRBJ1-2, with 9 nucleotides matching TRBD1. The CDR3 consists of 15 residues. The V and J ends lost 3 bases and 4 bases, in that order; junction bases with no gene match: 7. Per the germline V gene, CDR1 is SGHNT and CDR2 is YYREEE (reference sequence). The CDR3 nucleotides read TGTGCCAGCAGCTCCCGACAGGGGGGACCCTATGGCTACACCTTC. It translates to CASSSRQGGPYGYTF.

This chain uses TRBV29-1 with TRBJ2-1; TRBD1 matches at 11 bases. The V gene end was trimmed by 2 bases and the J gene end by 2 bases; junction bases not matched to a gene: 8. CDR3 size: 17 residues. The germline CDR1 and CDR2 sequences are SQVTM and ANQGSEA. The CDR3 region has the DNA TGCAGCGTTGAACGTTTAGAGGGACAGGGGGCCTACAATGAGCAGTTCTTC. Translating it yields CSVERLEGQGAYNEQFF.

V usage is TRBV5-1 and J usage is TRBJ1-6, with 12 positions matching TRBD1. The CDR3 length is 15 residues. The junction had 5 bases not matched to a gene; V was cut back by 4 bases and J by 9 bases. Germline loops: CDR1 SGHRS, CDR2 YFSETQ. CDR3 region: CASSGTGGLGSPLHF. CDR3 DNA: TGCGCCAGCAGCGGGACAGGGGGCTTAGGTTCACCCCTCCACTTT.